This TCR beta chain is from a study of early T cells in non-severe SARS-CoV-2 infection. The CDR3 length is 19 residues. Germline CDR1 is LGHDT and CDR2 is YNNKEL (reference sequence). Trimming took 0 bases from V and 0 from J, leaving 21 bases between them. This clonotype was found a few times. TCRdb independently ran MiXCR on the 5' RACE reads; one entry per CDR3 protein. Of about 59,000 distinct CDR3 sequences in the sample, 13% were seen once. The sample was whole blood, taken at baseline. The genes are TRBV3-1 and TRBJ2-7; either TRBD1 or TRBD2 may supply D (5 bases each). This receptor was taken from an adult who was a healthcare worker with PCR-confirmed SARS-CoV-2 infection or an uninfected control (not recorded which). CDR3 protein: CASSQDSPFQAGSSYEQYF. DNA for the CDR3: TGTGCCAGCAGCCAAGATTCTCCCTTTCAGGCAGGGAGCTCCTACGAGCAGTACTTC.